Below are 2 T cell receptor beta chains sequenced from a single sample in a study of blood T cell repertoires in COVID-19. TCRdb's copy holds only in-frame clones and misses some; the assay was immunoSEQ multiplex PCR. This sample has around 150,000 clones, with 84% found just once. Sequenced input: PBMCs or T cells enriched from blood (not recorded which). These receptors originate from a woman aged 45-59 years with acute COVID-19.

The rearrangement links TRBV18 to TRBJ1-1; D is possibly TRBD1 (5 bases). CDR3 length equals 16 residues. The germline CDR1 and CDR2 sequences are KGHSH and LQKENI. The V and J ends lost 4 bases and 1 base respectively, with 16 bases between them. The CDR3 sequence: CASSQEPGLRNTEAFF. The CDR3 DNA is TGTGCCAGCTCACAAGAACCGGGACTTCGGAACACTGAAGCTTTCTTT.

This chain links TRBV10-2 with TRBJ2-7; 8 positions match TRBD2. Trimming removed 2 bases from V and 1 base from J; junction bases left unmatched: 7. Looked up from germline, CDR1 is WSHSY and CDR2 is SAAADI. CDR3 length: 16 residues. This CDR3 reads CASSELGLASSYEQYF. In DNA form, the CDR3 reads TGCGCCAGCAGTGAGCTCGGACTAGCATCTTCCTACGAGCAGTACTTC.